This TCR beta chain came from a study of cytomegalovirus exposure and HLA in healthy donors. Overall study findings and caveats: Highly shared sequence variants in one cluster were likely a sequencing artifact.

The PCR made use of 60 Vbeta and 13 Jbeta primers. Assay used: immunoSEQ multiplex PCR; TCRdb lists only in-frame clones, some missing. The ten most abundant clones cover 1.3% of a sample with 150,000 to 200,000 clones. Details on this clone: What it binds is not known.

This sequence was found in an older woman in good health and CMV-seronegative. The sequencing input was PBMCs.

This chain's CDR3 is CASSLTGANQPQHF. The CDR3 DNA reads as TGTGCCAGCAGCCTGACAGGGGCCAATCAGCCCCAGCATTTT. The chain joins TRBV2 to TRBJ1-5, with 8 bases aligning to TRBD1. The J segment lost 3 bases and the V segment lost 6 bases, leaving 4 bases of the junction unmatched. Looked up from germline, CDR1 is SNHLY and CDR2 is FYNNEI. This CDR3 comprises 14 residues.